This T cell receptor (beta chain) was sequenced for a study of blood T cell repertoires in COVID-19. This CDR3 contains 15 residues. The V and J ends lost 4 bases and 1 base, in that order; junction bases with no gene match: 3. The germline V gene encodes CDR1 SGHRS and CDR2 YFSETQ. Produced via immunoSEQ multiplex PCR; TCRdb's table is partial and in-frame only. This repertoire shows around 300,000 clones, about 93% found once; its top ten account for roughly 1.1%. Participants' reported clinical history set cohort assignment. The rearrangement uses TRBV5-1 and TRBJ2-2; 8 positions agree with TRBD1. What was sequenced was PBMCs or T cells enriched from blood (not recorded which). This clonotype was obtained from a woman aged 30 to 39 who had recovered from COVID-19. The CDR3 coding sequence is TGCGCCAGCAGCGGACAGGGACTGAACACCGGGGAGCTGTTTTTT. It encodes CASSGQGLNTGELFF. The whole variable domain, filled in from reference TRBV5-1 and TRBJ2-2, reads KAGVTQTPRYLIKTRGQQVTLSCSPISGHRSVSWYQQTPGQGLQFLFEYFSETQRNKGNFPGRFSGRQFSNSRSEMNVSTLELGDSALYLCASSGQGLNTGELFFGEGSRLTVL.